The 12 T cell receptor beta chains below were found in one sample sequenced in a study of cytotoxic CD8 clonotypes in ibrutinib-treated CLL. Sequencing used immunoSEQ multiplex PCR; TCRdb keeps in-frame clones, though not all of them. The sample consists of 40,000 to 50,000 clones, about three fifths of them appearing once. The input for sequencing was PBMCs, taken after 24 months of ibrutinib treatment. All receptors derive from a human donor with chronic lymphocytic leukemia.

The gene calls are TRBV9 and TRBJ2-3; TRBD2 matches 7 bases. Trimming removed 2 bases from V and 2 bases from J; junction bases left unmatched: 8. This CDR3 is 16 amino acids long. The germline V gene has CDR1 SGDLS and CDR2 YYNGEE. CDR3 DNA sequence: TGTGCCAGCAGCGTTACGACGGGGGGAACCACAGATACGCAGTATTTT. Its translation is CASSVTTGGTTDTQYF.

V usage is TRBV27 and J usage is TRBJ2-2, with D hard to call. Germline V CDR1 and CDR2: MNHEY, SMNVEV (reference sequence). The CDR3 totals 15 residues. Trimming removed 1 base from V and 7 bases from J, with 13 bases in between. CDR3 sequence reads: CASSLFGALGGELFF. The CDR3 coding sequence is TGTGCCAGCAGTTTATTCGGCGCCTTGGGCGGGGAGCTGTTTTTT.

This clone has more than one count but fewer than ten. The CDR3 coding sequence is TGTGCCACCAGCAGTCCCGGTCAGCGTCATGAGCAGTACTTC. Protein: CATSSPGQRHEQYF. The chain joins TRBV15 to TRBJ2-7, with D unresolved. Germline V gives CDR1 LNHNV, CDR2 YYDKDF (reference sequence). This CDR3 comprises 14 residues. V dropped 3 bases and J dropped 7 bases, with 16 bases sitting between them. The full variable domain, in which reference TRBV15 and TRBJ2-7 provide the parts outside the CDR3, is DAMVIQNPRYQVTQFGKPVTLSCSQTLNHNVMYWYQQKSSQAPKLLFHYYDKDFNNEADTPDNFQSRRPNTSFCFLDIRSPGLGDTAMYLCATSSPGQRHEQYFGPGTRLTVT.

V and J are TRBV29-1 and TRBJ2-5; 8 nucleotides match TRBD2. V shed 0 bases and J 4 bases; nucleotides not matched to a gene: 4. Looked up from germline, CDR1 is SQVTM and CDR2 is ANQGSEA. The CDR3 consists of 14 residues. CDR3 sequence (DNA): TGCAGCGTTGAAGATGCCGGGGGGGCAGAGACCCAGTACTTC. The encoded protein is CSVEDAGGAETQYF.

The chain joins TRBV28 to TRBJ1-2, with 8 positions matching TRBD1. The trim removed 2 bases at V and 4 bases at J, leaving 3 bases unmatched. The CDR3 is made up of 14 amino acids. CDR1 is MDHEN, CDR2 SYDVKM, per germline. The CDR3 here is CASSLVGQGYGYTF. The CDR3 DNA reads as TGTGCCAGCAGTTTAGTAGGACAGGGCTATGGCTACACCTTC.

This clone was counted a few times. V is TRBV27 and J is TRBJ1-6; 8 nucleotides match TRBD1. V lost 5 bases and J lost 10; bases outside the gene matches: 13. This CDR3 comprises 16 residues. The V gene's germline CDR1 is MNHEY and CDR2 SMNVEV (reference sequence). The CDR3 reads CASSADREKGGSPLHF. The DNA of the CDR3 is TGTGCCAGCAGTGCGGACAGGGAGAAGGGGGGCTCACCCCTCCACTTT.

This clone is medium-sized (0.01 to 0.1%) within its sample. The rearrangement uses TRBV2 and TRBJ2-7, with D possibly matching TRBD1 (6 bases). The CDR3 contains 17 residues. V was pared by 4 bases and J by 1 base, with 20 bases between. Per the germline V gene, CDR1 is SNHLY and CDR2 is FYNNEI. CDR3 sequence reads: CASSGDPDRPLSYEQYF. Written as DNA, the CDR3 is TGTGCCAGCAGTGGGGATCCCGACAGGCCCTTATCCTACGAGCAGTACTTC.

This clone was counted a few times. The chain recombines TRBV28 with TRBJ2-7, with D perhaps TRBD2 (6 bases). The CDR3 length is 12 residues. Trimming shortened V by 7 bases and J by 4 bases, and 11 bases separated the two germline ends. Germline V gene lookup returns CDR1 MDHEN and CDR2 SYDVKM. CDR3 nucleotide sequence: TGTGCCAGCACCCTGACTAGTTACGAGCAGTACTTC. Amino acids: CASTLTSYEQYF.

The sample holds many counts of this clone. The CDR3 loop reads CASSLRGFGTEAFF. DNA of the CDR3: TGTGCCAGCAGCCTCAGGGGATTTGGCACTGAAGCTTTCTTT. The V call is TRBV14, the J call TRBJ1-1, with a possible D match to TRBD1 (6 bases). Germline CDR1 and CDR2: SGHDN and FVKESK. Deletions cut 4 bases from V and 4 bases from J, with 13 bases between. The CDR3 sequence is 14 residues long.

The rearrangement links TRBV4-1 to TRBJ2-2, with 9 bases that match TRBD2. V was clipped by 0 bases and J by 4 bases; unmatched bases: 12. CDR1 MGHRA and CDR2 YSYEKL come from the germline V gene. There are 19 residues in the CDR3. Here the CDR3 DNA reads TGCGCCAGCAGCCAAGAGAGGCGGGGGGGCCCGCCATCCACCGGGGAGCTGTTTTTT. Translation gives CASSQERRGGPPSTGELFF.

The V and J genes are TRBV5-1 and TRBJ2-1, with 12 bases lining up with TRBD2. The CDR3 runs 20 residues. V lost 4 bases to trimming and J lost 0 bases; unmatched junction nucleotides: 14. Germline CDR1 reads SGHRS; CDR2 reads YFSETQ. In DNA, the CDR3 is TGCGCCAGCAGCATCTCCCCCGGGACTAGCGGGTCTAACTCCTACAATGAGCAGTTCTTC. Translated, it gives CASSISPGTSGSNSYNEQFF.

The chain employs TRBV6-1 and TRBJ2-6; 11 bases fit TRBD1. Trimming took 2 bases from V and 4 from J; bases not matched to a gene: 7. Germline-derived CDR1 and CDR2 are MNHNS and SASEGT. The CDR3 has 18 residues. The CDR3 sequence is CASSEPGQGVTGANVLTF. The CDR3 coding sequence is TGTGCCAGCAGTGAACCGGGACAGGGGGTGACCGGGGCCAACGTCCTGACTTTC.